The 14 T cell receptor beta chains below come from one sample, sequenced in a study of T-cell reconstitution after alpha-beta-depleted transplantation in children. Unique molecular identifiers were built into the TCRbeta library. A single record per CDR3 protein comes from TCRdb applying MiXCR to the PCR reads. The data hold about 58,000 distinct CDR3 sequences, with approximately 46% observed a single time. Specimen: PBMCs, mostly from graft donor cells, collected 360 days after TCRalphabeta/CD19-depleted stem cell transplant. Receptors originate from a male patient under 18 who had a stem cell transplant for acute lymphoblastic leukemia, so the T cells may come from the graft donor.

A few counts support this clonotype. The V and J genes are TRBV27 and TRBJ2-7, with D tentatively TRBD2 (6 bases). In germline, CDR1 is MNHEY, CDR2 SMNVEV (reference sequence). The CDR3 totals 14 residues. Trimming took 2 bases from V and 2 from J, leaving 10 bases between them. The CDR3 DNA reads as TGTGCCAGCAGTTTAGCGGGGACGACCTACGAGCAGTACTTC. Protein: CASSLAGTTYEQYF.

This chain joins TRBV28 and TRBJ2-6, with D tentatively TRBD1 or TRBD2 (5 bases each). Trimming left V 5 bases short and J 13 bases short, with 12 bases between. The CDR3 spans 12 residues. The V gene's germline CDR1 is MDHEN and CDR2 SYDVKM. The CDR3 DNA reads as TGTGCCAGCAGTCGGGACGTTTTTGTCCTGACTTTC. This codes for CASSRDVFVLTF. Supplemented by reference TRBV28 and TRBJ2-6, the full variable domain reads DVKVTQSSRYLVKRTGEKVFLECVQDMDHENMFWYRQDPGLGLRLIYFSYDVKMKEKGDIPEGYSVSREKKERFSLILESASTNQTSMYLCASSRDVFVLTFGAGSRLTVL.

The chain is built from TRBV28 and TRBJ2-4, with a weak D call TRBD1 (6 bases). The V end lost 5 bases, the J end lost 0 bases, and 17 bases lay between the germline ends. The CDR3 loop spans 17 amino acids. From germline, CDR1 is MDHEN and CDR2 SYDVKM. CDR3 residues: CASSPPTGWLAKNIQYF. As DNA, the CDR3 is TGTGCCAGCAGTCCGCCGACAGGTTGGCTAGCCAAAAACATTCAGTACTTC.

This clonotype was picked up one time. V and J are TRBV7-2 and TRBJ2-1, with a weak D call TRBD1 (5 bases). Germline CDR1 and CDR2: SGHTA and FQGNSA. The CDR3 runs to 13 residues. V was trimmed by 2 bases and J by 7 bases, leaving 9 bases between them. CDR3 in DNA: TGTGCCAGCAGCTTATTCCAGGGAAATGAGCAGTTCTTC. As protein: CASSLFQGNEQFF.

The V and J genes are TRBV28 and TRBJ2-3; possibly TRBD2 for D (5 bases). Germline CDR1 is MDHEN and CDR2 is SYDVKM. The CDR3 contains 14 residues. V lost 3 bases and J lost 3, with 10 bases in between. The CDR3 nucleotides read TGTGCCAGCAGTTTTAAGCGGCGGACAGATACGCAGTATTTT. Residues: CASSFKRRTDTQYF. Based on the CDR3 plus reference TRBV28 and TRBJ2-3, the full variable domain is DVKVTQSSRYLVKRTGEKVFLECVQDMDHENMFWYRQDPGLGLRLIYFSYDVKMKEKGDIPEGYSVSREKKERFSLILESASTNQTSMYLCASSFKRRTDTQYFGPGTRLTVL.

This clonotype was detected a few times. J is TRBJ1-6 and V is TRBV9; D unclear. This CDR3 is built from 13 residues. V was cut by 0 bases and J by 8 bases, with 6 bases left in between. Germline CDR1 reads SGDLS; CDR2 reads YYNGEE. The CDR3 spells CASSVAGDSPLHF. DNA of the CDR3: TGTGCCAGCAGCGTAGCTGGAGATTCACCCCTCCACTTT.

This clonotype has a count of ten or more. In nucleotides, the CDR3 is TGTGCCAGCAGCTTGGGTTCCTACAATGAGCAGTTCTTC. It encodes CASSLGSYNEQFF. This chain uses TRBV5-6 with TRBJ2-1, with D uncertain. V lost 0 bases to trimming and J lost 1 base, with 2 bases between them. From germline, CDR1 is SGHDT and CDR2 YYEEEE. This CDR3 spans 13 amino acids.

This clonotype was recorded a few times. This chain connects TRBV7-6 to TRBJ1-1, with D unresolved. The V gene lost 5 bases and the J gene lost 4 bases, with 11 bases spanning the gap. Germline V gene sequence: CDR1 SGHVS, CDR2 FNYEAQ. CDR3 length equals 13 residues. For the CDR3, the DNA is TGTGCCAGCAGCCGGACGGTAGGCACTGAAGCTTTCTTT. Amino acids: CASSRTVGTEAFF.

CDR3 loop: CASSFLMTGNMNTEAFF. The CDR3 DNA sequence: TGTGCCAGCAGTTTTTTGATGACAGGCAACATGAACACTGAAGCTTTCTTT. The chain employs TRBV12-3 or TRBV12-4 and TRBJ1-1, with TRBD1 as a possible D gene (6 bases). This CDR3 spans 17 amino acids. V lost 3 bases to trimming and J lost 0 bases, with 17 bases between them.

The rearrangement links TRBV12-3 or TRBV12-4 to TRBJ2-1, with TRBD2 matching over 14 bases. The CDR3 has 19 residues. Trimming took 8 bases from V and 8 from J; bases not matched to a gene: 20. The CDR3 DNA is TGTGCCAGCTCCCACTCAGGAGGACTAGCGGGAGGAGGGGTACATGAGCAGTTCTTC. This sequence encodes CASSHSGGLAGGGVHEQFF.

This clonotype was found a few times. The chain employs TRBV5-1 and TRBJ1-2; possibly TRBD1 for D (6 bases). The germline V and J ends were trimmed by 10 bases and 4 bases, with 14 bases remaining between them. CDR1 is SGHRS and CDR2 is YFSETQ in the germline V gene. This CDR3 is 12 amino acids long. The CDR3 bases are TGCGCCCCAGGGGTAAGGGGCTATGGCTACACCTTC. It encodes CAPGVRGYGYTF.

The V call is TRBV28, the J call TRBJ1-5, with D perhaps TRBD1 (6 bases). CDR3 length: 15 residues. Germline CDR1 and CDR2: MDHEN and SYDVKM. V was clipped by 7 bases and J by 0 bases, with 13 bases between them. In nucleotides, the CDR3 is TGTGCCAGCACCATACGACAGGATAGCAATCAGCCCCAGCATTTT. Translation gives CASTIRQDSNQPQHF.

The CDR3: CASSWGRAAVYTF. The DNA of the CDR3 is TGTGCCAGCAGTTGGGGCAGGGCAGCCGTCTACACCTTC. The chain uses TRBV12-3 or TRBV12-4 and TRBJ1-2; maybe TRBD1 (5 bases). The CDR3 extends over 13 amino acids. Trimming shortened V by 4 bases and J by 10 bases, and 16 bases separated the two germline ends.

This chain uses TRBV6-1 with TRBJ1-1, with a possible D match to TRBD1 (5 bases). This CDR3 spans 15 amino acids. V was trimmed by 6 bases and J by 1 base, leaving 15 bases between them. Germline CDR1 and CDR2: MNHNS and SASEGT. Here the CDR3 reads CASSGRQGRNTEAFF. In DNA form, the CDR3 reads TGTGCCAGCAGCGGGCGGCAGGGTCGGAACACTGAAGCTTTCTTT.